What follows is one TCR beta chain and its context. The antigen is undetermined. This CDR3 has 15 amino acids. J gave up 3 bases and V 0 bases, and 6 bases lay outside the gene matches. The V gene's germline CDR1 is GTSNPN and CDR2 SVGIG (reference sequence). Generated by immunoSEQ multiplex PCR, the TCRdb table keeps only in-frame clones and is missing some. The profile shows some 690,000 clones, less than 95% of them singletons. The data were obtained in a study of shared clonotypes between healthy human individuals. Study information: Three CD4 naive, three CD4 memory, two CD8 naive and one CD8 memory plate were used per donor.

Overall study results and limits: Estimated clonotype richness was generally higher in naive than memory subsets.

This chain uses TRBV30 with TRBJ2-3; TRBD2 matches 7 bases. Sample: memory CD8+ T cells from PBMCs. As to subset: CD45RO+ cells pooled with CCR7-negative TemRA cells. The clonotype comes from a man younger than 35 in good health. Some clones in this sample may be carry-over from other donors' samples. Here the CDR3 DNA reads TGTGCCTGGAGTGTCCTGGGAGGGCCTACAGATACGCAGTATTTT. Its translation: CAWSVLGGPTDTQYF.